This T cell receptor beta chain was profiled in a study of CD8 T cells in ankylosing spondylitis. Findings and limits, study-wide: In ankylosing spondylitis blood, a motif of roughly eight highly homologous TCR beta variants appeared characteristic.

Library preparation for TCR beta used quantitative 5'-RACE with molecular barcodes. TCRdb independently ran MiXCR on the 5' RACE reads; one entry per CDR3 protein. The repertoire consists of around 450,000 distinct CDR3 sequences, with 26% occurring once and the leading ten covering over 0.8%. As for this clonotype: What it recognizes is unknown.

The sequence was collected from a male donor with ankylosing spondylitis. The sample consisted of blood, either unsorted or a sorted T cell fraction (not recorded which).

The CDR3, as DNA: TGCAGTGCTAGCCTTCCACCCACCGGGGAGCTGTTTTTT. Translation gives CSASLPPTGELFF. The chain couples TRBV20-1 to TRBJ2-2; D not resolved. This CDR3 spans 13 amino acids. Germline V gene lookup returns CDR1 DFQATT and CDR2 SNEGSKA (reference sequence). Trimming left V 3 bases short and J 4 bases short, with 9 bases between.